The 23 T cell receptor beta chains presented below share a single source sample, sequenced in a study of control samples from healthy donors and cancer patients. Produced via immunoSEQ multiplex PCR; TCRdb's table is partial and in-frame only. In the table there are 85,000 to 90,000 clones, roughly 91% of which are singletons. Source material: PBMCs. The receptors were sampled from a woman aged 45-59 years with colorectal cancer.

In DNA, the CDR3 is TGCGCCAGCAGCCACGTGACGGGGACAGGTCTTACCGGGGAGCTGTTTTTT. Translating it yields CASSHVTGTGLTGELFF. The chain employs TRBV4-1 and TRBJ2-2, with 8 nucleotides matching TRBD1. Germline lookup yields CDR1 MGHRA and CDR2 YSYEKL. The CDR3 spans 17 residues. Trimming cost V 3 bases and J 5 bases; bases outside gene matches: 11.

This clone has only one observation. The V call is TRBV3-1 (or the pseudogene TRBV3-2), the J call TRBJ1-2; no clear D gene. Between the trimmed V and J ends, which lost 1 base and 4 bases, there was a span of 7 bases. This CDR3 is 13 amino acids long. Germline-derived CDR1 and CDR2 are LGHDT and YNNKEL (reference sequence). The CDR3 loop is CASSQGDGYGYTF. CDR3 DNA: TGTGCCAGCAGCCAAGGTGATGGCTATGGCTACACCTTC.

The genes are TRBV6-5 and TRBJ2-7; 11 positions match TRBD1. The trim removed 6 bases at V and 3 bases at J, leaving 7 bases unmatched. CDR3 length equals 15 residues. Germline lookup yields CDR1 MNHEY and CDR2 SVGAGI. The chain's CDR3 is CASSLGTGGFYEQYV. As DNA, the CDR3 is TGTGCCAGCAGCCTAGGGACAGGGGGATTCTACGAGCAGTACGTC.

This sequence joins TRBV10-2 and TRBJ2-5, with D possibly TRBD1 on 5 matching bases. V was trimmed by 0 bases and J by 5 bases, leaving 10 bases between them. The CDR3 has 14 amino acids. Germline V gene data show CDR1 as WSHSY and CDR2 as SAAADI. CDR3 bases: TGCGCCAGCAGTGAGTCCCAGGGTTGGGAGACCCAGTACTTC. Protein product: CASSESQGWETQYF.

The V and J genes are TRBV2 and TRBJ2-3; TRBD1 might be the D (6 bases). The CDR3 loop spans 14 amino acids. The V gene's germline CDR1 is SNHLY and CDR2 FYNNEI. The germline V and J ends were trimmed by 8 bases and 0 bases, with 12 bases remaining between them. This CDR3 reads CASAGQTSTDTQYF. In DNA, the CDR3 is TGTGCCAGCGCAGGACAGACTAGCACAGATACGCAGTATTTT.

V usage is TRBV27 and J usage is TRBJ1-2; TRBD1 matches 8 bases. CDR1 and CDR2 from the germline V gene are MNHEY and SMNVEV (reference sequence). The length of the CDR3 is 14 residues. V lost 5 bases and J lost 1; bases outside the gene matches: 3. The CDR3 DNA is TGTGCCAGCAGTCGGACAGGGAATAACTATGGCTACACCTTC. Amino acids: CASSRTGNNYGYTF.

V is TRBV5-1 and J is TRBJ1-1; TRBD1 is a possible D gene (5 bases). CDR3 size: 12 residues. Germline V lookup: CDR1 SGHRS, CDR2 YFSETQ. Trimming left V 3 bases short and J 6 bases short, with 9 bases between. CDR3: CASSWVGAEAFF. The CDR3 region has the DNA TGCGCCAGCAGCTGGGTGGGGGCTGAAGCTTTCTTT.

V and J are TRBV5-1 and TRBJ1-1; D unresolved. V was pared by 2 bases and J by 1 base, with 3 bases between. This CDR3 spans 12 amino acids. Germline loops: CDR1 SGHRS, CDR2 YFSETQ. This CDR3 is CASSFGNTEAFF. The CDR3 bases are TGCGCCAGCAGCTTCGGGAACACTGAAGCTTTCTTT.

The CDR3 loop is CASKTGAGELFF. The CDR3 DNA is TGTGCCAGTAAGACGGGGGCCGGGGAGCTGTTTTTT. The genes are TRBV19 and TRBJ2-2; the D gene is possibly TRBD2 (6 bases). Germline-derived CDR1 and CDR2 are LNHDA and SQIVND (reference sequence). The length of the CDR3 is 12 residues. V lost 7 bases to trimming and J lost 6 bases, with 9 bases between them. Using reference TRBV19 and TRBJ2-2 for the parts outside the CDR3, the full variable domain is DGGITQSPKYLFRKEGQNVTLSCEQNLNHDAMYWYRQDPGQGLRLIYYSQIVNDFQKGDIAEGYSVSREKKESFPLTVTSAQKNPTAFYLCASKTGAGELFFGEGSRLTVL.

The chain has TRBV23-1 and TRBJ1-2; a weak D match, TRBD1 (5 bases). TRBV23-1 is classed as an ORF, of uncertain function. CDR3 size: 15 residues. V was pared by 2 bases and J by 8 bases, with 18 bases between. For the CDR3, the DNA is TGCGCCAGCAGTCAACCCCTTTTCGGGGGAGAAGGCTACACCTTC. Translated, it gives CASSQPLFGGEGYTF.

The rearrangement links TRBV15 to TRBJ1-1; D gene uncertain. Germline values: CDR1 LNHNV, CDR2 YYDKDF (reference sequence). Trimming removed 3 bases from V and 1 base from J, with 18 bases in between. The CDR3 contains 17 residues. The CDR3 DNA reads TGTGCCACCAGCAGCGGGAGTATAGGACGTCGGAACACTGAAGCTTTCTTT. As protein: CATSSGSIGRRNTEAFF.

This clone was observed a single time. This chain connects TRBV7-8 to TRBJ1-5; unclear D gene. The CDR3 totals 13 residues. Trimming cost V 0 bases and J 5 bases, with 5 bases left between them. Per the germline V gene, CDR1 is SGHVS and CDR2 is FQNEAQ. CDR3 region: CASSLARDQPQHF. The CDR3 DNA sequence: TGTGCCAGCAGCTTAGCGCGCGATCAGCCCCAGCATTTT.

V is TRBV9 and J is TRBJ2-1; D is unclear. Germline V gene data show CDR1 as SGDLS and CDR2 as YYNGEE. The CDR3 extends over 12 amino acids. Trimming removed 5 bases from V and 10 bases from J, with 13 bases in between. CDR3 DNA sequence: TGTGCCAGCAGTATACCACCGGAGGAGCAGTTCTTC. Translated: CASSIPPEEQFF.

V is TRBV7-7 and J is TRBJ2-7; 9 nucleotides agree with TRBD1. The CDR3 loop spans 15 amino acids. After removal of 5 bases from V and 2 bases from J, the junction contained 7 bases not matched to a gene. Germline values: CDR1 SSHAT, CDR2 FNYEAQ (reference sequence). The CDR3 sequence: CASSVGQGPTYEQYV. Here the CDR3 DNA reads TGTGCCAGCAGCGTCGGACAGGGGCCTACCTACGAGCAGTACGTC.

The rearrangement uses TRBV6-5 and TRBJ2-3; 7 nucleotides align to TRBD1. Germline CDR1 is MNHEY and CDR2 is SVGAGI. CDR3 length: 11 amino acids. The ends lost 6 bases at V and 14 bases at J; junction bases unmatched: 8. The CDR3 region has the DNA TGTGCCAGCAGGACCTCCGGGACAGCGTATTTT. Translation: CASRTSGTAYF.

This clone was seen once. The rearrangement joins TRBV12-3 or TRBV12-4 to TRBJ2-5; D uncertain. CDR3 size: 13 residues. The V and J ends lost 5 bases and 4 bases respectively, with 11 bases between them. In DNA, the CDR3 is TGTGCCAGCAGTGTCCGGGCTGCAGAGACCCAGTACTTC. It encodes CASSVRAAETQYF.

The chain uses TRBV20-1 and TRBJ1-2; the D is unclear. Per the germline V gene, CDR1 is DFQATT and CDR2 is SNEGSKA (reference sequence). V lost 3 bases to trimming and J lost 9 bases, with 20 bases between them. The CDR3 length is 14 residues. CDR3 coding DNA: TGCAGTGCTAGTGATCCAAGGGAGGATTTGCGCTACACCTTC. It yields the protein CSASDPREDLRYTF.

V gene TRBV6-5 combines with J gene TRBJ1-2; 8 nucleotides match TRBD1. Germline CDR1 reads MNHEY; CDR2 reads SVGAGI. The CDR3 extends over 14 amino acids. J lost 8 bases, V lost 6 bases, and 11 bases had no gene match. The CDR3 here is CASSRRDRSGGYTF. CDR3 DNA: TGTGCCAGCAGCCGCCGGGACAGGAGCGGCGGCTACACCTTC.

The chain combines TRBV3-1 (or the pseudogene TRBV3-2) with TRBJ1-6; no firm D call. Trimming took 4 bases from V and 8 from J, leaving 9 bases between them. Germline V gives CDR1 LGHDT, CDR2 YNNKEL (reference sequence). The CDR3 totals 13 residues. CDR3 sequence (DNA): TGTGCCAGCAGCCCCCGGGAAGATTCACCCCTCCACTTT. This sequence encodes CASSPREDSPLHF.

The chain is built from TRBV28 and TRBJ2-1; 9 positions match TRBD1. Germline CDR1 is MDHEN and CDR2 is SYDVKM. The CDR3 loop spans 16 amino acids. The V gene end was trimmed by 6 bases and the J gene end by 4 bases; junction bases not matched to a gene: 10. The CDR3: CASSMGGDREYNEQFF. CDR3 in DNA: TGTGCCAGCAGCATGGGGGGGGACAGGGAATACAATGAGCAGTTCTTC.

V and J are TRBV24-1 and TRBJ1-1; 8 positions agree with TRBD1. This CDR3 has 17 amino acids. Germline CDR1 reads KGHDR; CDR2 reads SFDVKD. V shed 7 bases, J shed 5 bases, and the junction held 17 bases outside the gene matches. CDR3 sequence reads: CATREDRAQAIWTEAFF. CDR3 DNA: TGTGCCACCAGGGAGGACAGGGCCCAGGCGATTTGGACTGAAGCTTTCTTT.

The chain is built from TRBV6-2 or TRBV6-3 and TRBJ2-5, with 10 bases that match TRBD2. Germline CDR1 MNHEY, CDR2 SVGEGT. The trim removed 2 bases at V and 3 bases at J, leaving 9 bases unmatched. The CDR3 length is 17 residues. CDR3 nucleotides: TGTGCCAGCAGTTACGGTGGGGTAGCGGGGGGAAAAGAGACCCAGTACTTC. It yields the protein CASSYGGVAGGKETQYF.

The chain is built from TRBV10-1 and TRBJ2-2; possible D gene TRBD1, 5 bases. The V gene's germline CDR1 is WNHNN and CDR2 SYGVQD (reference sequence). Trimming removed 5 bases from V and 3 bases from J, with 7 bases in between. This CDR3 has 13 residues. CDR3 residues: CASSRGDTGELFF. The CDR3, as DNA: TGCGCCAGCAGTAGGGGCGACACCGGGGAGCTGTTTTTT.